This TCR beta chain was observed in a study of blood T cell repertoires in COVID-19. Study in general: Sample material is recorded as cDNA or gDNA derived from T cells, B-cell-depleted T cells, or PBMCs.

This CDR3 is built from 12 residues. V lost 6 bases and J lost 7, with 16 bases in between. The V gene's germline CDR1 is SQVTM and CDR2 ANQGSEA. Using immunoSEQ multiplex PCR, the repertoire was profiled, and TCRdb retains in-frame clones only, with some absent. Among 250,000 to 300,000 clones listed, almost 90% were seen once. Sequenced input: peripheral blood. The V call is TRBV29-1, the J call TRBJ2-7; a possible D gene is TRBD2 (5 bases). This receptor was identified in a woman younger than 45 with COVID-19, enrolled during active disease. As DNA, the CDR3 is TGCAGCGTCGCTCGTGGCCCGGGAGAGCAGTACTTC. Translated: CSVARGPGEQYF.